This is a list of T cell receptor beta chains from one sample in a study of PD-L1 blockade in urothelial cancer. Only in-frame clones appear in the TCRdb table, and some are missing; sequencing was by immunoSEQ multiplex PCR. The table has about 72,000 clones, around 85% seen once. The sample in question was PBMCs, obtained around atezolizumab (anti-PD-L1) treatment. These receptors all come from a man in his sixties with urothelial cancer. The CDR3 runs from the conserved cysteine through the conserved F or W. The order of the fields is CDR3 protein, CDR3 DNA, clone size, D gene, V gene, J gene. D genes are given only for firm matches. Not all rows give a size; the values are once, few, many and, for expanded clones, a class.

CATTGGQGHNSPLHF,TGTGCCACCACCGGGGGACAGGGACATAATTCACCCCTCCACTTT,NA,TRBD1,TRBV7-2,TRBJ1-6
CASRRGAEQGSGNTIYF,TGCGCCAGCAGACGTGGGGCAGAACAGGGCTCTGGAAACACCATATATTTT,NA,NA,TRBV5-1,TRBJ1-3
CASSPRQGGLNTEAFF,TGTGCCAGCTCACCCCGGCAGGGGGGTTTGAACACTGAAGCTTTCTTT,NA,TRBD1,TRBV18,TRBJ1-1
CASSYNFRNTEAFF,TGTGCCAGCAGTTACAACTTCCGGAACACTGAAGCTTTCTTT,NA,NA,TRBV6-5,TRBJ1-1
CASSISRASGGRETQYF,TGTGCCAGCAGCATTAGCAGGGCTAGCGGGGGACGAGAGACCCAGTACTTC,NA,TRBD2,TRBV9,TRBJ2-5
CASSPGGMINQPQHF,TGCGCCAGCAGCCCCGGCGGGATGATCAATCAGCCCCAGCATTTT,NA,NA,TRBV5-1,TRBJ1-5
CASSSGSVNTEAFF,TGTGCCAGCTCTTCAGGGTCCGTGAACACTGAAGCTTTCTTT,NA,NA,TRBV2,TRBJ1-1
CASIISGGNTDTQYF,TGTGCCAGCATAATTTCGGGGGGTAACACAGATACGCAGTATTTT,NA,TRBD2,TRBV7-9,TRBJ2-3
CAWTDSGRGWNEQFF,TGTGCCTGGACTGATTCGGGTCGGGGGTGGAATGAGCAGTTCTTC,NA,NA,TRBV30,TRBJ2-1
CASSDNLAWQYTTGELFF,TGTGCCAGCAGTGACAATCTGGCCTGGCAGTATACCACCGGGGAGCTGTTTTTT,NA,NA,TRBV2,TRBJ2-2
CASRSQGMGTDTQYF,TGTGCCAGTAGATCGCAGGGTATGGGCACAGATACGCAGTATTTT,NA,NA,TRBV19,TRBJ2-3
CAWSPREKYQPQHF,TGTGCCTGGAGTCCTAGGGAGAAATATCAGCCCCAGCATTTT,NA,NA,TRBV30,TRBJ1-5
CAIQGVSTEAFF,TGTGCCATCCAGGGGGTGAGCACTGAAGCTTTCTTT,NA,TRBD1,TRBV6-5,TRBJ1-1
CASSPGAAGNTIYF,TGTGCCAGCAGCCCGGGAGCCGCTGGAAACACCATATATTTT,NA,NA,TRBV6-1,TRBJ1-3
CATSRDGGDGGSDTQYF,TGTGCCACCAGCAGAGATGGGGGGGACGGGGGGTCAGATACGCAGTATTTT,NA,TRBD2,TRBV15,TRBJ2-3
CASSYNDRAFNSPLHF,TGCGCCAGCAGTTACAACGACAGGGCCTTTAATTCACCCCTCCACTTT,NA,TRBD1,TRBV10-2,TRBJ1-6
CASSQSASSNEQFF,TGTGCCAGCAGCCAATCGGCTAGCAGCAATGAGCAGTTCTTC,NA,NA,TRBV4-2,TRBJ2-1
CASSSGGGGWNEQFF,TGTGCCAGCAGTTCAGGCGGGGGGGGCTGGAATGAGCAGTTCTTC,NA,TRBD2,TRBV6-5,TRBJ2-1
CASSFRQNTEAFF,TGTGCCAGCAGTTTTCGACAGAACACTGAAGCTTTCTTT,NA,NA,TRBV6-5,TRBJ1-1
CASSSTGVYEQYF,TGCGCCAGCAGCTCCACAGGGGTCTACGAGCAGTACTTC,NA,TRBD1,TRBV5-1,TRBJ2-7
CASSGGRLLSTEAFF,TGTGCCAGCAGCGGGGGCAGACTCCTGAGCACTGAAGCTTTCTTT,NA,NA,TRBV11-2,TRBJ1-1
CASSFRGLSEAFF,TGTGCCAGTAGCTTCAGGGGGCTGTCTGAAGCTTTCTTT,NA,TRBD1,TRBV19,TRBJ1-1
CASSLGGSSTGELFF,TGTGCCAGCAGCTTAGGGGGCTCTTCCACCGGGGAGCTGTTTTTT,NA,NA,TRBV7-6,TRBJ2-2
CASSFSGDEQYF,TGTGCCAGCAGCTTTAGCGGGGACGAGCAGTACTTC,NA,TRBD2,TRBV7-6,TRBJ2-7
CASSDVLAGRETQYF,TGTGCCAGCAGTGACGTTCTAGCGGGGAGGGAGACCCAGTACTTC,NA,TRBD2,TRBV25-1,TRBJ2-5
CASSFLTTGRSYEQYF,TGTGCCAGCAGTTTTCTTACGACAGGCCGCTCCTACGAGCAGTACTTC,NA,NA,TRBV28,TRBJ2-7
CATSRDTRESPLHF,TGTGCCACCAGCAGAGATACGAGAGAATCACCCCTCCACTTT,NA,NA,TRBV15,TRBJ1-6
CASSPRRTSGGQWDEQFF,TGTGCCAGCTCGCCCCGGCGGACTAGCGGGGGCCAGTGGGATGAGCAGTTCTTC,NA,TRBD2,TRBV18,TRBJ2-1
CASSPGLAAYNEQFF,TGTGCCAGCAGCCCTGGACTAGCGGCCTACAATGAGCAGTTCTTC,NA,TRBD2,TRBV11-2,TRBJ2-1
CASSLAPTQGTSGVSTDTQYF,TGCGCCAGCAGCCTGGCCCCCACCCAGGGGACTAGCGGGGTGAGCACAGATACGCAGTATTTT,NA,TRBD2,TRBV4-3,TRBJ2-3
CASSLGGGAGNTEAFF,TGCGCCAGCAGCTTGGGAGGGGGGGCTGGCAACACTGAAGCTTTCTTT,NA,NA,TRBV5-1,TRBJ1-1
CASTLVGRLNTEAFF,TGTGCCAGCACCCTGGTGGGGCGGCTAAACACTGAAGCTTTCTTT,once,NA,TRBV28,TRBJ1-1
CASSRQDFDSTGELFF,TGTGCCAGCAGCAGGCAGGACTTCGACTCTACCGGGGAGCTGTTTTTT,NA,NA,TRBV5-4,TRBJ2-2
CASSLGSRQGNEKLFF,TGTGCCAGCAGTTTAGGTTCGCGACAGGGTAATGAAAAACTGTTTTTT,NA,TRBD1,TRBV28,TRBJ1-4
CATTPGKGSLDTQYF,TGCGCCACCACCCCCGGCAAGGGGTCGTTGGATACGCAGTATTTT,once,NA,TRBV10-1,TRBJ2-3
CASSSGLSYEQYF,TGTGCCAGCAGCTCAGGACTTTCCTACGAGCAGTACTTC,NA,NA,TRBV7-3,TRBJ2-7
CASSERTGVDEQYF,TGTGCCAGCAGTGAACGGACAGGGGTCGACGAGCAGTACTTC,once,TRBD1,TRBV2,TRBJ2-7
CASSFTFGTGKSNEQYF,TGTGCCAGCAGCTTTACATTCGGGACAGGGAAAAGCAACGAGCAGTACTTC,NA,TRBD1,TRBV5-5,TRBJ2-7
CASSRGQANTGELFF,TGCGCCAGCAGCAGGGGACAGGCGAACACCGGGGAGCTGTTTTTT,NA,TRBD1,TRBV5-1,TRBJ2-2
CASRPSSGRDRVRGANVLTF,TGTGCCAGCAGACCTTCCTCGGGGAGGGACAGGGTTCGTGGGGCCAACGTCCTGACTTTC,NA,NA,TRBV21-1,TRBJ2-6
CASSPRQRTNEKLFF,TGTGCCAGCAGCCCAAGACAGAGGACTAATGAAAAACTGTTTTTT,NA,NA,TRBV7-6,TRBJ1-4
CASSGLAGDSYEQYF,TGTGCCAGCTCAGGGCTAGCGGGGGACTCCTACGAGCAGTACTTC,NA,TRBD2,TRBV18,TRBJ2-7
CSVARGTDNEKLFF,TGCAGCGTTGCCCGAGGAACCGATAATGAAAAACTGTTTTTT,NA,NA,TRBV29-1,TRBJ1-4
CASGLVREGPYGYTF,TGTGCTAGTGGTTTGGTAAGGGAGGGCCCCTATGGCTACACCTTC,NA,NA,TRBV12-5,TRBJ1-2
CASRTSGGGWNEQFF,TGTGCCAGCAGGACCTCCGGGGGGGGGTGGAATGAGCAGTTCTTC,NA,TRBD2,TRBV6-5,TRBJ2-1
CASSPGGGPGNTIYF,TGTGCCAGCAGCCCCGGGGGGGGGCCTGGAAACACCATATATTTT,NA,NA,TRBV5-4,TRBJ1-3
CASSEPAGRGRQYF,TGCGCCAGCAGTGAGCCAGCGGGGAGAGGAAGGCAGTATTTT,few,TRBD2,TRBV10-1,TRBJ2-3
CASRSSGGTDTQYF,TGTGCCAGCCGATCTAGCGGCGGCACAGATACGCAGTATTTT,NA,TRBD2,TRBV2,TRBJ2-3
CASSPRQGGMNTEAFF,TGTGCCAGCAGCCCTAGACAGGGGGGGATGAACACTGAAGCTTTCTTT,NA,TRBD1,TRBV11-3,TRBJ1-1
CASSFLRASEEKLFF,TGTGCCAGCAGCTTCCTTCGTGCCAGCGAAGAAAAACTGTTTTTT,NA,NA,TRBV11-2,TRBJ1-4
CASSRGTSGAKNIQYF,TGTGCCAGTAGTAGGGGGACTAGCGGGGCCAAAAACATTCAGTACTTC,once,TRBD2,TRBV19,TRBJ2-4
CASSQAAGNNYEQYF,TGTGCCAGCAGCCAAGCGGCGGGGAACAACTACGAGCAGTACTTC,NA,NA,TRBV4-2,TRBJ2-7
CASSLWGERELFF,TGTGCCAGCAGTTTATGGGGAGAGAGGGAGCTGTTTTTT,NA,NA,TRBV28,TRBJ2-2
CASSLSGRTEAFF,TGTGCCAGCAGCTTATCGGGAAGGACTGAAGCTTTCTTT,NA,NA,TRBV7-9,TRBJ1-1
CASRTSGSPGELFF,TGCGCCAGCAGGACTAGCGGATCACCTGGGGAGCTGTTTTTT,NA,TRBD2,TRBV10-2,TRBJ2-2
CASSIRPGGNQETQYF,TGCGCCAGCAGTATCCGTCCGGGGGGAAACCAAGAGACCCAGTACTTC,NA,TRBD2,TRBV5-1,TRBJ2-5
CASSPGQGAIAEAFF,TGTGCCAGCAGCCCAGGACAGGGAGCAATTGCTGAAGCTTTCTTT,NA,TRBD1,TRBV7-9,TRBJ1-1